The sequence of this TCR beta chain was determined in a study of immune cell composition in non-small cell lung cancer. Sequencing used immunoSEQ multiplex PCR; TCRdb keeps in-frame clones, though not all of them. The table has about 11,000 clones, under 65% seen once. Study-wide findings and caveats: In adenocarcinoma, maximal tumour-associated clone frequency tracked TIL tumour reactivity. It was not proven that tumour-reactive clones equal dominant tumour-associated clones. Tumour TCR-beta clonality was not significantly tied to smoking pack-years. Clones >0.5% enriched in tumour were rarer in adenocarcinoma (33%) than squamous (roughly 80%).

Details on this clone: Its antigen is undetermined.

The specimen sequenced was lung tumor tissue. The TCR comes from a human donor with non-small cell lung cancer.

CDR3 loop: CASSFMAGWATEAFF. Here the CDR3 DNA reads TGCGCCAGCAGCTTTATGGCAGGGTGGGCCACTGAAGCTTTCTTT. The chain employs TRBV5-1 and TRBJ1-1; tentative D call: TRBD1 (5 bases). CDR3 size: 15 residues. Germline CDR1 SGHRS, CDR2 YFSETQ. V shed 2 bases and J shed 4 bases, with 15 bases lying between them.